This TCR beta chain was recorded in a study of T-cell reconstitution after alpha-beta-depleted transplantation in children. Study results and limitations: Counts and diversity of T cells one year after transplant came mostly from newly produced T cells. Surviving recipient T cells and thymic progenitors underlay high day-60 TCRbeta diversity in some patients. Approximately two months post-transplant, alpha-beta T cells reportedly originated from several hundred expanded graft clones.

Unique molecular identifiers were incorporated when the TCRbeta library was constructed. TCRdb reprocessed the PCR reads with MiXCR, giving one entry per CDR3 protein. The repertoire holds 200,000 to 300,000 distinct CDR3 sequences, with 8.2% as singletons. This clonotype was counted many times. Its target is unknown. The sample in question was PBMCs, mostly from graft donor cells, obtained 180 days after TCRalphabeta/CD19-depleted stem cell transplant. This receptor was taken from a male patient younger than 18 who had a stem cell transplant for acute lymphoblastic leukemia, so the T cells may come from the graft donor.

The CDR3, as DNA: TGTGCCAGCAGCTTATCGTGGGCCACTGAAGCTTTCTTT. Translation gives CASSLSWATEAFF. The chain links TRBV7-2 to TRBJ1-1, with D uncertain. Germline CDR1 SGHTA, CDR2 FQGNSA. The CDR3 is 13 residues long. V was shortened by 2 bases and J by 4 bases, with 8 bases between the two germline ends.